These T cell receptor beta chains were read from a single sample in a study of T-cell reconstitution after alpha-beta-depleted transplantation in children. TCRdb ran MiXCR on the PCR reads and lists one entry per CDR3 protein. The table has some 200,000 distinct CDR3 sequences, about 14% seen once. The material was PBMCs from the stem cell graft donor, obtained from the stem cell graft. The origin of the receptors is a human donor who donated a stem cell graft to a child with acute lymphoblastic leukemia. Both conserved end residues are part of each CDR3. Fields, in order: D gene, V gene, J gene, clone size, CDR3 protein, CDR3 DNA. A D gene is named only where the DNA matches it firmly. Clone sizes are given selectively: once, few, many, or a class where the clone is expanded.

D gene: TRBD1
V gene: TRBV6-1
J gene: TRBJ1-1
clone size: many
CDR3 protein: CASSAPRTGNTEAFF
CDR3 DNA: TGTGCCAGCAGTGCGCCCCGGACAGGTAACACTGAAGCTTTCTTT

D gene: NA
V gene: TRBV4-2
J gene: TRBJ2-3
clone size: few
CDR3 protein: CASSQDPGATDTQYF
CDR3 DNA: TGTGCCAGCAGCCAAGATCCCGGGGCCACAGATACGCAGTATTTT

D gene: NA
V gene: TRBV6-5
J gene: TRBJ2-5
clone size: few
CDR3 protein: CASSYSSRQTQYF
CDR3 DNA: TGTGCCAGCAGTTACTCGAGTCGGCAGACCCAGTACTTC

D gene: TRBD1
V gene: TRBV5-1
J gene: TRBJ1-2
clone size: NA
CDR3 protein: CASSFSTGVEGYTF
CDR3 DNA: TGCGCCAGCAGTTTTTCTACAGGGGTCGAGGGCTACACCTTC

D gene: NA
V gene: TRBV30
J gene: TRBJ2-5
clone size: many
CDR3 protein: CASTQRLIQETQYF
CDR3 DNA: TGTGCCTCCACTCAACGACTGATTCAAGAGACCCAGTACTTC

D gene: NA
V gene: TRBV9
J gene: TRBJ1-1
clone size: few
CDR3 protein: CASSPGTSNMNTEAFF
CDR3 DNA: TGTGCCAGCAGCCCAGGGACGTCTAACATGAACACTGAAGCTTTCTTT

D gene: TRBD2
V gene: TRBV5-6
J gene: TRBJ2-1
clone size: many
CDR3 protein: CASRRLAGRYNEQFF
CDR3 DNA: TGTGCCAGCAGGCGACTAGCGGGAAGGTACAATGAGCAGTTCTTC

D gene: NA
V gene: TRBV7-2
J gene: TRBJ2-1
clone size: many
CDR3 protein: CASSLSTGVYNEQFF
CDR3 DNA: TGTGCCAGCAGCTTGTCCACGGGGGTATACAATGAGCAGTTCTTC

D gene: NA
V gene: TRBV7-9
J gene: TRBJ2-7
clone size: NA
CDR3 protein: CASSPGDRIYEQYF
CDR3 DNA: TGTGCCAGCAGCCCAGGCGACAGGATCTACGAGCAGTACTTC

D gene: TRBD1
V gene: TRBV28
J gene: TRBJ2-7
clone size: many
CDR3 protein: CASSLVGQGLYEQYF
CDR3 DNA: TGTGCCAGCAGTTTAGTAGGACAGGGACTCTACGAGCAGTACTTC

D gene: TRBD2
V gene: TRBV29-1
J gene: TRBJ2-5
clone size: many
CDR3 protein: CSVEALAEETQYF
CDR3 DNA: TGCAGCGTTGAAGCGCTAGCGGAAGAGACCCAGTACTTC

D gene: NA
V gene: TRBV20-1
J gene: TRBJ1-5
clone size: many
CDR3 protein: CSAVQGGQPQHF
CDR3 DNA: TGCAGTGCGGTGCAGGGAGGTCAGCCCCAGCATTTT

D gene: TRBD2
V gene: TRBV11-2
J gene: TRBJ2-5
clone size: NA
CDR3 protein: CASERTSQETQYF
CDR3 DNA: TGTGCCAGCGAGAGGACTAGCCAAGAGACCCAGTACTTC

D gene: NA
V gene: TRBV5-5
J gene: TRBJ2-1
clone size: many
CDR3 protein: CASSLSGAPYNEQFF
CDR3 DNA: TGTGCCAGCAGCTTGTCCGGGGCGCCCTACAATGAGCAGTTCTTC

D gene: NA
V gene: TRBV20-1
J gene: TRBJ2-2
clone size: many
CDR3 protein: CSARGGQNTGELFF
CDR3 DNA: TGCAGTGCTAGAGGTGGCCAGAACACCGGGGAGCTGTTTTTT

D gene: TRBD1
V gene: TRBV5-1
J gene: TRBJ2-1
clone size: many
CDR3 protein: CASSLALTPTGARNEQFF
CDR3 DNA: TGCGCCAGCAGCTTGGCCCTTACGCCGACAGGGGCCCGCAATGAGCAGTTCTTC

D gene: TRBD2
V gene: TRBV13
J gene: TRBJ2-7
clone size: many
CDR3 protein: CASSQLAGTNYEQYF
CDR3 DNA: TGTGCCAGCAGTCAACTAGCGGGGACGAACTACGAGCAGTACTTC

D gene: TRBD1
V gene: TRBV29-1
J gene: TRBJ2-5
clone size: many
CDR3 protein: CSGRQGLFETQYF
CDR3 DNA: TGCAGCGGCCGACAGGGGTTATTCGAGACCCAGTACTTC

D gene: NA
V gene: TRBV6-1
J gene: TRBJ2-7
clone size: NA
CDR3 protein: CASSESGKTYEQYF
CDR3 DNA: TGTGCCAGCAGTGAAAGTGGGAAAACCTACGAGCAGTACTTC

D gene: TRBD2
V gene: TRBV20-1
J gene: TRBJ2-5
clone size: many
CDR3 protein: CSAKLLAAQETQYF
CDR3 DNA: TGCAGTGCTAAACTCCTAGCGGCCCAAGAGACCCAGTACTTC

D gene: NA
V gene: TRBV5-1
J gene: TRBJ2-7
clone size: NA
CDR3 protein: CANSSRPGLMQGEQYF
CDR3 DNA: TGCGCCAACAGCTCGCGACCGGGACTCATGCAGGGCGAGCAGTACTTC

D gene: NA
V gene: TRBV27
J gene: TRBJ1-1
clone size: few
CDR3 protein: CARKNPLHQGCGTEAFF
CDR3 DNA: TGTGCCAGAAAGAACCCACTACATCAGGGATGTGGAACTGAAGCTTTCTTT

D gene: NA
V gene: TRBV5-4
J gene: TRBJ2-3
clone size: many
CDR3 protein: CASSLAGSDTQYF
CDR3 DNA: TGTGCCAGCAGCTTGGCCGGGTCAGATACGCAGTATTTT

D gene: TRBD2
V gene: TRBV20-1
J gene: TRBJ2-7
clone size: NA
CDR3 protein: CSAAARGGSSYEQYF
CDR3 DNA: TGCAGTGCTGCGGCCCGGGGCGGGAGTTCCTACGAGCAGTACTTC

D gene: TRBD1
V gene: TRBV18
J gene: TRBJ1-5
clone size: many
CDR3 protein: CATQEGAGQPQHF
CDR3 DNA: TGTGCCACCCAAGAGGGGGCTGGGCAGCCCCAGCATTTT

D gene: TRBD1
V gene: TRBV5-1
J gene: TRBJ2-5
clone size: many
CDR3 protein: CASSLLGQGGETQYF
CDR3 DNA: TGCGCCAGCAGCTTGCTCGGACAGGGCGGGGAGACCCAGTACTTC

D gene: NA
V gene: TRBV5-1
J gene: TRBJ2-2
clone size: many
CDR3 protein: CASSLGSGGTGELFF
CDR3 DNA: TGCGCCAGCAGCTTGGGTTCTGGAGGGACCGGGGAGCTGTTTTTT

D gene: TRBD2
V gene: TRBV12-3/TRBV12-4
J gene: TRBJ2-1
clone size: many
CDR3 protein: CASSPGLSGSSYNEQFF
CDR3 DNA: TGTGCCAGCAGCCCGGGGTTAAGCGGGAGCTCCTACAATGAGCAGTTCTTC

D gene: TRBD2
V gene: TRBV12-3/TRBV12-4
J gene: TRBJ2-1
clone size: few
CDR3 protein: CASSSRRVAGPEQFF
CDR3 DNA: TGTGCCAGCAGTTCCCGGAGGGTAGCGGGACCGGAGCAGTTCTTC

D gene: TRBD2
V gene: TRBV20-1
J gene: TRBJ2-5
clone size: NA
CDR3 protein: CSARVAGGRETQYF
CDR3 DNA: TGCAGTGCTAGAGTGGCGGGAGGGAGGGAGACCCAGTACTTC

D gene: TRBD1
V gene: TRBV24-1
J gene: TRBJ1-2
clone size: many
CDR3 protein: CATSDPTGPGGYTF
CDR3 DNA: TGTGCCACCAGTGATCCGACAGGGCCTGGCGGCTACACCTTC

D gene: TRBD2
V gene: TRBV2
J gene: TRBJ2-2
clone size: many
CDR3 protein: CASRGTSPNTGELFF
CDR3 DNA: TGTGCCAGCAGGGGGACTAGCCCCAACACCGGGGAGCTGTTTTTT

D gene: TRBD1
V gene: TRBV5-1
J gene: TRBJ2-1
clone size: many
CDR3 protein: CASSLTGTGNEQFF
CDR3 DNA: TGCGCCAGCAGCTTGACCGGGACAGGGAATGAGCAGTTCTTC

D gene: NA
V gene: TRBV28
J gene: TRBJ2-2
clone size: many
CDR3 protein: CASSLRGVGELFF
CDR3 DNA: TGTGCCAGCAGTTTGAGGGGTGTCGGGGAGCTGTTTTTT

D gene: TRBD1
V gene: TRBV20-1
J gene: TRBJ1-5
clone size: few
CDR3 protein: CSARASGQLNQPQHF
CDR3 DNA: TGCAGTGCTAGAGCCTCGGGACAGCTAAATCAGCCCCAGCATTTT

D gene: NA
V gene: TRBV5-1
J gene: TRBJ2-1
clone size: many
CDR3 protein: CASSLEASEYNEQFF
CDR3 DNA: TGCGCCAGCAGCTTGGAGGCTAGCGAATACAATGAGCAGTTCTTC

D gene: NA
V gene: TRBV7-8
J gene: TRBJ1-5
clone size: many
CDR3 protein: CASRNGDGQPQHF
CDR3 DNA: TGTGCCAGCAGGAATGGGGATGGGCAGCCCCAGCATTTT

D gene: TRBD1
V gene: TRBV28
J gene: TRBJ2-7
clone size: many
CDR3 protein: CASSSLRGKFTYEQYF
CDR3 DNA: TGTGCCAGCAGTTCACTCAGGGGGAAGTTCACCTACGAGCAGTACTTC

D gene: TRBD1
V gene: TRBV12-3/TRBV12-4
J gene: TRBJ1-1
clone size: many
CDR3 protein: CASRQTGGGDTEAFF
CDR3 DNA: TGTGCCAGCAGACAGACAGGGGGCGGGGACACTGAAGCTTTCTTT

D gene: NA
V gene: TRBV7-2
J gene: TRBJ2-5
clone size: NA
CDR3 protein: CASSQARGPETQYF
CDR3 DNA: TGTGCCAGCAGCCAAGCGCGGGGGCCGGAGACCCAGTACTTC

D gene: NA
V gene: TRBV27
J gene: TRBJ2-7
clone size: many
CDR3 protein: CASSFKIGQKRQYF
CDR3 DNA: TGTGCCAGCAGCTTCAAGATAGGACAGAAAAGGCAGTACTTC

D gene: TRBD1
V gene: TRBV5-1
J gene: TRBJ1-1
clone size: many
CDR3 protein: CASSLYTGGTEAFF
CDR3 DNA: TGCGCCAGCAGCTTGTATACAGGGGGCACTGAAGCTTTCTTT

D gene: TRBD2
V gene: TRBV20-1
J gene: TRBJ2-1
clone size: many
CDR3 protein: CSARGLAGYNEQFF
CDR3 DNA: TGCAGTGCTAGAGGTCTAGCGGGATACAATGAGCAGTTCTTC

D gene: NA
V gene: TRBV29-1
J gene: TRBJ1-1
clone size: many
CDR3 protein: CSVNYNTMNTEAFF
CDR3 DNA: TGCAGCGTTAATTACAACACAATGAACACTGAAGCTTTCTTT

D gene: NA
V gene: TRBV29-1
J gene: TRBJ2-7
clone size: NA
CDR3 protein: CSVEDRDGYEQYF
CDR3 DNA: TGCAGCGTTGAAGATCGAGACGGCTACGAGCAGTACTTC

D gene: TRBD2
V gene: TRBV12-3/TRBV12-4
J gene: TRBJ2-1
clone size: many
CDR3 protein: CASSFSLAAETIANNEQFF
CDR3 DNA: TGTGCCAGCAGTTTCAGCCTAGCGGCAGAAACAATCGCGAATAATGAGCAGTTCTTC

D gene: NA
V gene: TRBV7-7
J gene: TRBJ2-5
clone size: many
CDR3 protein: CASSLMRRETQYF
CDR3 DNA: TGTGCTAGCAGCTTAATGAGGAGAGAGACCCAGTACTTC

D gene: NA
V gene: TRBV3-1
J gene: TRBJ2-3
clone size: many
CDR3 protein: CASSRLGFYTDTQYF
CDR3 DNA: TGTGCCAGCAGCCGGCTGGGATTCTACACAGATACGCAGTATTTT